This T cell receptor beta chain came from a study of PD-1 blockade in classical Hodgkin lymphoma. A few counts support this clone. Its antigen is not identified. Assay used: immunoSEQ multiplex PCR; TCRdb lists only in-frame clones, some missing. The sample shows tens of thousands of clones, about 77% of them seen only once. V was trimmed by 3 bases and J by 3 bases, leaving 11 bases between them. Germline loops: CDR1 SGHVS, CDR2 FQNEAQ. The CDR3 is made up of 14 amino acids. Broader study findings: The study found complete responders had baseline diversity similar to newly diagnosed patients.

Time point indicated: cycle 4 day 1 (C4D1), after 6 weeks of nivolumab. All the patients suffered relapse after autologous stem cell transplantation, and brentuximab vedotin exposure differed. Classifying best responses yielded complete response, partial response or progressive disease. This sequence originates from a human donor with classical Hodgkin lymphoma. Here the sequenced sample was peripheral blood mononuclear cells (PBMCs), taken before the fourth cycle of nivolumab. The chain links TRBV7-8 to TRBJ2-5; no clear D. The CDR3 sequence is CASSLLVEKETQYF. CDR3 DNA: TGTGCCAGCAGCTTGCTAGTAGAAAAAGAGACCCAGTACTTC.